There are a few counts of the clone carrying this T cell receptor (beta chain). The sample is drawn from a study of early stage breast cancer tumors. Across the whole study: Each sample averaged roughly 9.6-fold read coverage.

The V end was cut by 6 bases, the J end by 6 bases, with 12 bases between. The CDR3 length is 12 residues. Germline assignment: CDR1 MNHNY and CDR2 SVGAGI (reference sequence). Method: immunoSEQ multiplex PCR; TCRdb's copy keeps in-frame clones and lacks some. The profile shows 9,000 to 13,000 clones, over 70% of them singletons. The chain recombines TRBV6-6 with TRBJ2-7, with D uncertain. This clonotype was obtained from a person aged 65-85 years with breast cancer. Sequenced input: breast tumor tissue. The CDR3 reads CASSRSPVEQYF. CDR3 coding DNA: TGTGCCAGCAGCCGTAGTCCCGTCGAGCAGTACTTC.